The source of this T cell receptor (beta chain) is a study of cytomegalovirus exposure and HLA in healthy donors. CDR1 SEHNR and CDR2 FQNEAQ come from the germline V gene (reference sequence). This CDR3 spans 16 amino acids. With V trimmed by 3 bases and J by 5 bases, 9 bases remained unmatched. Primers: 60 Vbeta forward and 13 Jbeta reverse. The repertoire was sequenced with immunoSEQ multiplex PCR; TCRdb's copy has only in-frame clones and lacks some. Among 110,000 or so clones listed, about 64% were seen once. Source material: PBMCs. The chain joins TRBV7-9 to TRBJ2-5, with TRBD1 matching over 10 bases. The sequence came from a man aged 18 to 29 in good health and CMV-seropositive. CDR3: CASSFLRGDRGETQYF. As DNA, the CDR3 is TGTGCCAGCAGCTTTCTAAGGGGGGACAGGGGCGAGACCCAGTACTTC.